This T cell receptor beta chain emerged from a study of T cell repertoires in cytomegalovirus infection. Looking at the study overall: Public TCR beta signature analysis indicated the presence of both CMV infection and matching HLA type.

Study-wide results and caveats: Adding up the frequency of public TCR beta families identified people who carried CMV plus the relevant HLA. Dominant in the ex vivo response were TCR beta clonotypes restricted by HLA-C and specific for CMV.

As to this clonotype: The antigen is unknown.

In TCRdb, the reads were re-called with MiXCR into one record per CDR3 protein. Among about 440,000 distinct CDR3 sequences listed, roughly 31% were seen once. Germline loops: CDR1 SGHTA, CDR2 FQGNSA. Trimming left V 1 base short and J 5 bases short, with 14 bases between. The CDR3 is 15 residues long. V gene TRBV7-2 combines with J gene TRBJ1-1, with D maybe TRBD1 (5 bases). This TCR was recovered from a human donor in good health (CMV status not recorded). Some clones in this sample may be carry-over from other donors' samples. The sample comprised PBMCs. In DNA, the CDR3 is TGTGCCAGCAGCTTAGGAGGGCAGGGTTTAACTGAAGCTTTCTTT. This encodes CASSLGGQGLTEAFF.